The next 23 T cell receptor beta chains were all read from a single sample in a study of beta chain features in type 1 diabetes. Every bit of the isolated RNA underwent reverse transcription, so sequencing read expressed TCRB transcripts. The assay was immunoSEQ multiplex PCR, and TCRdb's table has in-frame clones only and misses some. The data hold around 350,000 clones, with around an eighth observed a single time. Source material: naive CD4+ T cells from blood. The receptors were gathered from a man between 18 and 35 years old in good health.

This clone was observed a handful of times. V gene TRBV6-5 combines with J gene TRBJ1-5; D not resolved. This CDR3 is 13 amino acids long. V gave up 6 bases and J gave up 6 bases, with 12 bases separating them. Germline CDR1 MNHEY, CDR2 SVGAGI. The CDR3 DNA is TGTGCCAGCAGATCGAGGGTAGGTCAGCCCCAGCATTTT. It is translated as CASRSRVGQPQHF.

This clone was picked up a small number of times. The gene calls are TRBV28 and TRBJ2-1; 10 bases agree with TRBD1. The CDR3 has 16 residues. Germline trimming cut 4 bases from V and 6 bases from J; bases unmatched to any gene: 9. CDR1 and CDR2 from the germline V gene are MDHEN and SYDVKM. CDR3 sequence (DNA): TGTGCCAGCAGTTACACCGGGACAGGGGTTGGCAATGAGCAGTTCTTC. This translates into CASSYTGTGVGNEQFF.

This rearrangement joins TRBV4-2 to TRBJ2-5, with 7 bases identical to TRBD2. CDR1 and CDR2 (germline): LGHNA, YNFKEQ. Losses at the gene ends were 4 bases for V and 5 bases for J; bases not matched to a gene: 10. This CDR3 has 15 residues. The DNA of the CDR3 is TGTGCCAGCAGCCCTCATCGTGGGGGGGAGGAGACCCAGTACTTC. This translates into CASSPHRGGEETQYF.

The rearrangement uses TRBV28 and TRBJ2-1; 10 nucleotides align to TRBD2. There are 14 residues in the CDR3. Per the germline V gene, CDR1 is MDHEN and CDR2 is SYDVKM. V was pared by 11 bases and J by 9 bases, with 13 bases of the junction left unmatched. CDR3 sequence reads: CAGSPAGGPSEQFF. The CDR3 DNA is TGTGCCGGCTCCCCAGCGGGAGGGCCTAGTGAGCAGTTCTTC. The full variable domain, completed using reference TRBV28 and TRBJ2-1, is DVKVTQSSRYLVKRTGEKVFLECVQDMDHENMFWYRQDPGLGLRLIYFSYDVKMKEKGDIPEGYSVSREKKERFSLILESASTNQTSMYLCAGSPAGGPSEQFFGPGTRLTVL.

The chain joins TRBV7-9 to TRBJ1-4, with unresolved D. This CDR3 has 13 amino acids. Deletions cut 2 bases from V and 3 bases from J, with 4 bases between. Germline assignment: CDR1 SEHNR and CDR2 FQNEAQ (reference sequence). CDR3 region: CASSLHSNEKLFF. The CDR3 DNA is TGTGCCAGCAGCTTACATTCTAATGAAAAACTGTTTTTT.

There are a few counts of this clone. The rearrangement links TRBV30 to TRBJ2-7; D is possibly TRBD1 (6 bases). CDR3 length: 12 residues. From germline, CDR1 is GTSNPN and CDR2 SVGIG (reference sequence). V was cut by 3 bases and J by 3 bases, with 9 bases left in between. The CDR3 DNA reads as TGTGCCTGGAGCAGGGGCCACTACGAGCAGTACTTC. Protein: CAWSRGHYEQYF. The full variable domain, its missing parts supplied by reference TRBV30 and TRBJ2-7, is SQTIHQWPATLVQPVGSPLSLECTVEGTSNPNLYWYRQAAGRGLQLLFYSVGIGQISSEVPQNLSASRPQDRQFILSSKKLLLSDSGFYLCAWSRGHYEQYFGPGTRLTVT.

This clone was seen more than once but under ten times. J is TRBJ2-3 and V is TRBV9, with D possibly TRBD2 on 6 matching bases. The germline V gene encodes CDR1 SGDLS and CDR2 YYNGEE. V gave up 2 bases and J gave up 15 bases, with 22 bases separating them. The CDR3 has 14 residues. CDR3 sequence (DNA): TGTGCCAGCAGCGTGGGGGATCGGGGAGGATTGGGATATTTT. Its protein is CASSVGDRGGLGYF. The full variable domain, completed using reference TRBV9 and TRBJ2-3, is DSGVTQTPKHLITATGQRVTLRCSPRSGDLSVYWYQQSLDQGLQFLIQYYNGEERAKGNILERFSAQQFPDLHSELNLSSLELGDSALYFCASSVGDRGGLGYFGPGTRLTVL.

This chain links TRBV28 with TRBJ1-2; 9 bases are shared with TRBD1. J lost 4 bases, V lost 7 bases, and 13 bases had no gene match. Germline loops: CDR1 MDHEN, CDR2 SYDVKM. This CDR3 spans 16 amino acids. The CDR3 loop reads CASNSGGETGGYGYTF. The CDR3 DNA sequence: TGTGCCAGCAATTCCGGGGGGGAGACAGGGGGCTATGGCTACACCTTC.

There are a few counts of this clone. This sequence joins TRBV27 and TRBJ1-6; D gene ambiguous. V dropped 4 bases and J dropped 1 base, with 8 bases sitting between them. Per the germline V gene, CDR1 is MNHEY and CDR2 is SMNVEV (reference sequence). This CDR3 comprises 15 residues. CDR3 nucleotide sequence: TGTGCCAGCAGTTCGACGGGATCCTATAATTCACCCCTCCACTTT. Translating it yields CASSSTGSYNSPLHF.

V is TRBV9 and J is TRBJ1-1; 7 bases map to TRBD1. Germline values: CDR1 SGDLS, CDR2 YYNGEE. V dropped 6 bases and J dropped 0; count of bases not matched to a gene: 5. The CDR3 is made up of 14 amino acids. The CDR3 region is CASTRGQMNTEAFF. CDR3 DNA sequence: TGTGCCAGCACCCGGGGACAGATGAACACTGAAGCTTTCTTT.

This clone was detected only a few times. This chain joins TRBV28 and TRBJ2-1; 10 positions agree with TRBD2. Germline V lookup: CDR1 MDHEN, CDR2 SYDVKM. The CDR3 has 16 amino acids. V lost 5 bases and J lost 7; bases outside the gene matches: 11. CDR3 loop: CASSLLSSGRTNEQFF. DNA of the CDR3: TGTGCCAGCAGTCTCCTGAGTAGCGGGAGGACAAATGAGCAGTTCTTC.

The chain has TRBV7-9 and TRBJ1-2; TRBD1 aligns across 8 bases. CDR3 length: 15 amino acids. The V segment lost 2 bases and the J segment 6 bases; nucleotides outside the gene matches: 8. Germline V gene sequence: CDR1 SEHNR, CDR2 FQNEAQ (reference sequence). CDR3 coding DNA: TGTGCCAGCAGCTTAAGATATGAGACAGGGGATGGCTACACCTTC. It encodes CASSLRYETGDGYTF.

V is TRBV6-1 and J is TRBJ1-1; D gene unclear. Germline V gene data show CDR1 as MNHNS and CDR2 as SASEGT. The CDR3 loop spans 14 amino acids. V was pared by 6 bases and J by 6 bases, with 17 bases between. The CDR3 sequence is CASSPVVFNSEAFF. The CDR3 DNA is TGTGCCAGCAGCCCAGTTGTTTTCAATTCTGAAGCTTTCTTT.

This clone was seen a handful of times. The J gene is TRBJ2-3, the V gene TRBV7-3; D might be TRBD2 (6 bases). V shed 3 bases and J shed 5 bases, with 9 bases lying between them. Germline values: CDR1 SGHTA, CDR2 FQGTGA. CDR3 length: 13 amino acids. CDR3 bases: TGTGCCAGCAGCTTGGTTAGCGGAGATACGCAGTATTTT. It yields the protein CASSLVSGDTQYF.

The sample holds a few counts of this clone. V and J are TRBV6-5 and TRBJ2-2, with D perhaps matching TRBD2 (6 bases). Germline V gene sequence: CDR1 MNHEY, CDR2 SVGAGI. V lost 8 bases, J lost 0 bases, and 13 bases lay in between. The CDR3 is 15 amino acids. Here the CDR3 reads CASRKAGANTGELFF. The CDR3 DNA reads TGTGCCAGCCGAAAAGCGGGTGCGAACACCGGGGAGCTGTTTTTT.

The genes are TRBV10-3 and TRBJ2-3; 14 nucleotides match TRBD2. J was trimmed by 5 bases and V by 6 bases; bases with no gene match: 1. There are 14 residues in the CDR3. Looked up from germline, CDR1 is ENHRY and CDR2 is SYGVKD. CDR3 DNA: TGTGCCATCAGCGGACTAGCGGGAGGAGATACGCAGTATTTT. Protein sequence: CAISGLAGGDTQYF.

A few counts support this clone. This chain's CDR3 is CASSLVGAGGIRETQYF. CDR3 sequence (DNA): TGTGCCAGCAGCTTAGTAGGCGCGGGAGGGATAAGAGAGACCCAGTACTTC. This rearrangement joins TRBV7-2 to TRBJ2-5; 9 bases are shared with TRBD2. The germline CDR1 and CDR2 sequences are SGHTA and FQGNSA. The CDR3 runs 17 residues. The J segment lost 4 bases and the V segment lost 1 base, leaving 10 bases of the junction unmatched. The full variable domain, its missing parts supplied by reference TRBV7-2 and TRBJ2-5, is GAGVSQSPSNKVTEKGKDVELRCDPISGHTALYWYRQSLGQGLEFLIYFQGNSAPDKSGLPSDRFSAERTGGSVSTLTIQRTQQEDSAVYLCASSLVGAGGIRETQYFGPGTRLLVL.

Only a few counts were recorded for this clone. This chain links TRBV7-9 with TRBJ2-3; D call uncertain. Trimming cost V 5 bases and J 0 bases, with 9 bases left between them. Germline V lookup: CDR1 SEHNR, CDR2 FQNEAQ (reference sequence). The CDR3 totals 14 residues. CDR3 loop: CASSLSYSTDTQYF. CDR3 in DNA: TGTGCCAGCAGCCTCTCTTATAGCACAGATACGCAGTATTTT.

There are a few counts of this clone. The rearrangement joins TRBV29-1 to TRBJ2-5; no reliable D call. The DNA end favors TRBJ2-7, so the J call may be wrong. This CDR3 spans 13 amino acids. Looked up from germline, CDR1 is SQVTM and CDR2 is ANQGSEA. The CDR3 sequence: CSVDFSQAYEQYF. In DNA form, the CDR3 reads TGCAGCGTTGACTTCTCTCAAGCCTACGAGCAGTACTTC.

The chain couples TRBV5-1 to TRBJ2-3; D might be TRBD2 (5 bases). Looked up from germline, CDR1 is SGHRS and CDR2 is YFSETQ. V was cut by 6 bases and J by 4 bases, with 15 bases left in between. The CDR3 has 14 amino acids. CDR3 in DNA: TGCGCCAGCACCGGGATGGGCCCCCCAGATACGCAGTATTTT. Encoded protein: CASTGMGPPDTQYF. Variable domain in full (rest from reference TRBV5-1 and TRBJ2-3): KAGVTQTPRYLIKTRGQQVTLSCSPISGHRSVSWYQQTPGQGLQFLFEYFSETQRNKGNFPGRFSGRQFSNSRSEMNVSTLELGDSALYLCASTGMGPPDTQYFGPGTRLTVL.

The chain is built from TRBV4-3 and TRBJ2-5, with 9 bases identical to TRBD2. The last part of the DNA fits TRBJ2-7 better; the J call may be wrong. From germline, CDR1 is LGHNA and CDR2 YSLEER. The CDR3 is 14 residues long. Here the CDR3 DNA reads TGCGCCAGCAGCCAAGGACTAGCGGATCGCGAGCAGTACTTC. As protein: CASSQGLADREQYF.

V is TRBV6-6 and J is TRBJ2-7, with 14 positions matching TRBD2. CDR3 length: 15 residues. V lost 6 bases and J lost 4; bases outside the gene matches: 5. From germline, CDR1 is MNHNY and CDR2 SVGAGI (reference sequence). CDR3 sequence: CASSYRLAGGYEQYF. Here the CDR3 DNA reads TGTGCCAGCAGCTACCGACTAGCGGGAGGGTACGAGCAGTACTTC.

The rearrangement links TRBV7-2 to TRBJ1-4; D is unclear. The CDR3 sequence is 15 residues long. Germline V CDR1 and CDR2: SGHTA, FQGNSA. Trimming removed 4 bases at V and 8 bases at J, with 17 bases between. The chain's CDR3 is CASSWAAGGEEKLFF. CDR3 nucleotides: TGTGCCAGCAGCTGGGCGGCGGGTGGTGAAGAAAAACTGTTTTTT. Drawing the rest from reference TRBV7-2 and TRBJ1-4, the complete variable domain is GAGVSQSPSNKVTEKGKDVELRCDPISGHTALYWYRQSLGQGLEFLIYFQGNSAPDKSGLPSDRFSAERTGGSVSTLTIQRTQQEDSAVYLCASSWAAGGEEKLFFGSGTQLSVL.